This TCR beta chain was captured by sequencing in a study of T cell changes during pregnancy in multiple sclerosis. The CDR3 is 15 amino acids. The germline V gene has CDR1 LNHDA and CDR2 SQIVND (reference sequence). V dropped 4 bases and J dropped 4 bases, with 14 bases sitting between them. The protocol was immunoSEQ multiplex PCR, while the TCRdb copy is restricted to in-frame clones and leaves out a portion. Found here are 70,000 or so clones, about nine tenths of them singletons; the top ten hold around 0.41%. The specimen was CD4+ T cells from peripheral blood mononuclear cells, collected before pregnancy. The sequence was obtained from a female donor with multiple sclerosis, enrolled in a pregnancy study. This chain links TRBV19 with TRBJ1-5; unclear D gene. CDR3 amino acids: CASSTLFSSNQPQHF. As DNA, the CDR3 is TGTGCCAGTAGTACCCTATTTTCGTCTAATCAGCCCCAGCATTTT.